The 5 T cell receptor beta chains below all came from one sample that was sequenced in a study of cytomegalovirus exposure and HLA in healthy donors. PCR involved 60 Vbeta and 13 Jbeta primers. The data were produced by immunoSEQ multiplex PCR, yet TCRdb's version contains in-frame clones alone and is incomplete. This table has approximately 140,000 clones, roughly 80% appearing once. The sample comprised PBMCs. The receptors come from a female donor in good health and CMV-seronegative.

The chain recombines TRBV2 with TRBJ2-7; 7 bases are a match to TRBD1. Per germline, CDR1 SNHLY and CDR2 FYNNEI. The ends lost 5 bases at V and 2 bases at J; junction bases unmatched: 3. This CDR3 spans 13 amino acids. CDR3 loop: CASSRDRPYEQYF. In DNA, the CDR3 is TGTGCCAGCAGTCGGGACAGACCCTACGAGCAGTACTTC.

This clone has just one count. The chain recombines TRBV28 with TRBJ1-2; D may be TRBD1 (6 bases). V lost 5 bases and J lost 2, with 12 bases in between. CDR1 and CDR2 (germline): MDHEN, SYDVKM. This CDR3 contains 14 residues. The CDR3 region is CASSPPDRNYGYTF. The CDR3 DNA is TGTGCCAGCAGTCCCCCGGACAGAAACTATGGCTACACCTTC.

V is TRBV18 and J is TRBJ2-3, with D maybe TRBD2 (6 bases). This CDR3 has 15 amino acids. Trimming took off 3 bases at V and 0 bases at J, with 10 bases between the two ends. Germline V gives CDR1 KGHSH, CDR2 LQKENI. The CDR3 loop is CASSPGTSSTDTQYF. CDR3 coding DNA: TGTGCCAGCTCACCGGGGACTTCTAGCACAGATACGCAGTATTTT.

CDR3 DNA: TGTGCCAGCGGCAGGGGTACCGGGGAGCTGTTTTTT. Encoded protein: CASGRGTGELFF. V and J are TRBV5-6 and TRBJ2-2, with a weak D call TRBD1 (6 bases). Trimming removed 7 bases from V and 5 bases from J, with 9 bases in between. CDR3 length: 12 residues. Germline CDR1 is SGHDT and CDR2 is YYEEEE.

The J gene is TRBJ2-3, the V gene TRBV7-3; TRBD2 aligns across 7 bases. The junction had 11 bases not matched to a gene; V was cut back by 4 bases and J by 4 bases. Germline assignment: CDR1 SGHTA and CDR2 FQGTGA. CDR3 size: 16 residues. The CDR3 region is CASSSPPLGLADTQYF. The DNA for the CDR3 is TGTGCCAGCAGCTCGCCACCGCTAGGACTAGCAGATACGCAGTATTTT.